The rows below give T cell receptor beta chains drawn from one sample of a study of cytotoxic CD8 clonotypes in ibrutinib-treated CLL. TCRdb keeps only in-frame clones here, not all; method: immunoSEQ multiplex PCR. The sample yields some 290,000 clones, more than 65% seen once. Here the sequenced sample was PBMCs, taken before ibrutinib treatment. These TCRs come from a human donor with chronic lymphocytic leukemia. CDR3s include the opening cysteine and the closing phenylalanine or tryptophan. The D gene is left open where the match is weak. The size of a clone is reported for some rows only, either as once, few or many, or as a class for expanded clones.

clone_size j_call d_call v_call cdr3_aa cdr3_nt
once TRBJ1-1 . TRBV4-1 CASSQGVREAFF TGCGCCAGCAGCCAGGGAGTTAGAGAAGCTTTCTTT
. TRBJ2-1 TRBD2 TRBV11-2 CASSKPGLAGGNEQFF TGTGCCAGCAGCAAGCCGGGACTAGCGGGAGGTAATGAGCAGTTCTTC
. TRBJ2-5 . TRBV7-8 CASSIRQRRLGETQYF TGTGCCAGCAGCATAAGACAGCGTCGCTTGGGAGAGACCCAGTACTTC
. TRBJ2-7 . TRBV18 CASSPLLDSSYEQYF TGTGCCAGCTCACCATTATTGGACAGTTCCTACGAGCAGTACTTC
. TRBJ2-3 . TRBV7-3 CASSPGSTDTQYF TGTGCCAGCAGCCCGGGTAGCACAGATACGCAGTATTTT
. TRBJ1-1 . TRBV4-3 CASSQGRSTEAFF TGCGCCAGCAGTCAGGGTCGGTCCACTGAAGCTTTCTTT
once TRBJ1-6 . TRBV30 CAWDKKDNGNSPLHF TGTGCCTGGGATAAAAAGGATAACGGAAATTCACCCCTCCACTTT
. TRBJ2-7 . TRBV20-1 CSAGTFYEQYF TGCAGTGCCGGGACATTCTACGAGCAGTACTTC
. TRBJ1-2 . TRBV4-3 CASSRGLGNYGYTF TGCGCCAGCAGCCGAGGGCTGGGTAACTATGGCTACACCTTC
few TRBJ2-3 TRBD2 TRBV30 CAWSEGLAGLSTDTQYF TGTGCCTGGAGTGAGGGACTAGCGGGGCTATCCACAGATACGCAGTATTTT
. TRBJ2-7 . TRBV18 CASSPPGTPWEQYF TGTGCCAGCTCACCACCCGGGACTCCTTGGGAGCAGTACTTC
. TRBJ1-3 . TRBV7-9 CATRGRTGNTIYF TGTGCAACTAGGGGGAGGACTGGAAACACCATATATTTT
. TRBJ2-3 . TRBV20-1 CSASLGDTQYF TGCAGTGCTAGTCTAGGAGATACGCAGTATTTT
. TRBJ1-4 TRBD1 TRBV7-6 CASSRDRSNEKLFF TGTGCCAGCAGCCGGGACAGATCAAATGAAAAACTGTTTTTT
. TRBJ2-7 TRBD1 TRBV7-2 CASSSPSTGGKEYF TGTGCCAGCAGCTCACCGTCTACAGGGGGTAAGGAGTACTTC
once TRBJ2-1 TRBD2 TRBV7-9 CASSLPQLAGDPLHNEQFF TGTGCCAGCAGCTTACCCCAACTAGCGGGTGACCCCCTTCACAATGAGCAGTTCTTC
. TRBJ2-2 TRBD2 TRBV7-2 CASTERTSGSSGTGELFF TGTGCCAGCACCGAACGGACTAGCGGGAGTAGCGGCACCGGGGAGCTGTTTTTT
. TRBJ2-7 TRBD1 TRBV5-1 CASSLVYTGGGYEQYF TGCGCCAGCAGCTTGGTTTACACAGGGGGAGGTTACGAGCAGTACTTC
. TRBJ2-4 . TRBV6-5 CASSTDLQAKNIQYF TGTGCCAGCAGTACCGATTTACAAGCCAAAAACATTCAGTACTTC
. TRBJ1-4 TRBD1 TRBV10-3 CAISEVRGLKANEKLFF TGTGCCATCAGTGAGGTCAGGGGGCTTAAGGCTAATGAAAAACTGTTTTTT
. TRBJ2-7 . TRBV6-5 CASSYGDDEQYF TGTGCCAGCAGTTACGGGGATGACGAGCAGTACTTC
few TRBJ2-2 . TRBV11-2 CASSLLGGIVTGELFF TGTGCCAGCAGCTTACTTGGCGGGATTGTCACCGGGGAGCTGTTTTTT
. TRBJ2-7 TRBD2 TRBV18 CASSPRGEGEQYF TGTGCCAGCTCACCACGCGGGGAGGGCGAGCAGTACTTC
. TRBJ2-7 . TRBV21-1 CASTDETSGRTYEQYF TGTGCCAGCACCGACGAGACTAGCGGGAGGACCTACGAGCAGTACTTC
. TRBJ1-1 . TRBV30 CAWSPLGGEAFF TGTGCCTGGAGCCCCTTAGGAGGTGAAGCTTTCTTT
. TRBJ1-5 . TRBV4-2 CASSQDWLQPQHF TGTGCCAGCAGCCAAGATTGGCTTCAGCCCCAGCATTTT
. TRBJ2-3 . TRBV29-1 CSVAEGGSTDTQYF TGCAGCGTTGCGGAGGGAGGAAGCACAGATACGCAGTATTTT
. TRBJ2-4 . TRBV7-2 CASSSNSGTQNIQYF TGTGCCAGCAGCTCTAACAGCGGGACACAAAACATTCAGTACTTC
. TRBJ2-7 . TRBV7-2 CASNRRPGPSYEQYF TGTGCCAGCAACAGAAGACCCGGGCCTTCCTACGAGCAGTACTTC
few TRBJ1-2 . TRBV20-1 CRADYGYTF TGCAGGGCCGACTATGGCTACACCTTC
. TRBJ1-3 TRBD1 TRBV19 CASSIRDREYSGNTIYF TGTGCCAGTAGTATCCGGGACAGGGAGTACTCTGGAAACACCATATATTTT
few TRBJ1-5 TRBD1 TRBV5-4 CASSRQGTNQPQHF TGTGCCAGCAGCAGACAGGGTACGAATCAGCCCCAGCATTTT
. TRBJ1-1 . TRBV7-9 CASSPLNTEAFF TGTGCCAGCAGCCCATTGAACACTGAAGCTTTCTTT
. TRBJ2-1 TRBD2 TRBV7-6 CASSLRGTSGSYNEQFF TGTGCCAGCAGCCTTCGCGGGACTAGCGGCTCCTACAATGAGCAGTTCTTC
. TRBJ2-1 TRBD1 TRBV4-2 CASSQDGTVNYNEQFF TGTGCCAGCAGCCAAGATGGGACAGTCAATTACAATGAGCAGTTCTTC
. TRBJ2-7 . TRBV6-6 CASSYSLGGEQYF TGTGCCAGCAGTTACTCTCTGGGAGGCGAGCAGTACTTC
. TRBJ2-1 TRBD1 TRBV7-7 CASSLDRANEQFF TGTGCCAGCAGCTTGGACAGGGCGAATGAGCAGTTCTTC
. TRBJ2-7 . TRBV4-2 CASSKVAGNIYEQYF TGTGCCAGCAGCAAGGTTGCGGGAAATATCTACGAGCAGTACTTC
. TRBJ2-5 . TRBV30 CAWSVSGGDQETQYF TGTGCCTGGAGTGTAAGCGGAGGGGATCAAGAGACCCAGTACTTC
. TRBJ2-7 . TRBV11-3 CASSASSYEQYF TGTGCCAGCAGCGCCTCTTCCTACGAGCAGTACTTC
. TRBJ2-7 . TRBV28 CASTPGPYYEQYF TGTGCCAGCACCCCGGGACCATACTACGAGCAGTACTTC
. TRBJ2-5 . TRBV27 CASSLMGVETQYF TGTGCCAGCAGTTTAATGGGGGTAGAGACCCAGTACTTC
. TRBJ2-3 . TRBV5-4 CASSLALQTGGDTQYF TGTGCCAGCAGCTTGGCGTTGCAGACCGGGGGAGATACGCAGTATTTT
. TRBJ1-2 . TRBV9 CASSARGGYGYTF TGTGCCAGCAGCGCCCGGGGCGGCTATGGCTACACCTTC
. TRBJ2-7 . TRBV11-2 CASSLGLEGHEQYF TGTGCCAGCAGCTTAGGACTAGAGGGCCACGAGCAGTACTTC
once TRBJ2-7 TRBD1 TRBV15 CATSRDLIRDRSIYEQYF TGTGCCACCAGCAGAGATCTCATCAGGGACAGGAGCATCTACGAGCAGTACTTC
. TRBJ1-1 . TRBV4-2 CASSQGPNLGTEAFF TGTGCCAGCAGCCAGGGACCAAACCTGGGCACTGAAGCTTTCTTT
. TRBJ1-1 . TRBV5-1 CASRTGSENTEAFF TGCGCCAGCAGAACAGGGTCAGAGAACACTGAAGCTTTCTTT
once TRBJ1-5 TRBD1 TRBV5-1 CASSLGGTDNQPQHF TGCGCCAGCAGCTTGGGAGGGACAGACAATCAGCCCCAGCATTTT